This T cell receptor beta chain was observed in a study of cytomegalovirus exposure and HLA in healthy donors. General study results and limits: Segments of the TCR beta V type were, in most cases, productive about 90% or about 30% of the time in an earlier analysis.

Germline lookup yields CDR1 MNHNS and CDR2 SASEGT. This CDR3 contains 14 residues. The ends were cut back, 7 bases at V and 0 bases at J, with 10 bases in the middle. A multiplex PCR was run with 60 Vbeta primers and 13 Jbeta primers. The table came from immunoSEQ multiplex PCR; TCRdb's copy has only in-frame clones and leaves some out. This sample carries some 120,000 clones, about 80% of them seen once, and the ten largest clones take about 3.3%. Remarks on this clone: Its target is not known.

Sequencing input: PBMCs. This sequence joins TRBV6-1 and TRBJ1-5, with a possible D match to TRBD1 (5 bases). This TCR came from a woman aged 45 to 65 in good health and CMV-seronegative. This CDR3 reads CASNPTGSNQPQHF. The DNA of the CDR3 is TGTGCCAGCAACCCTACAGGTAGCAATCAGCCCCAGCATTTT.